This TCR beta chain was profiled in a study of OX40 agonist ivuxolimab in advanced cancers. Regarding the study in general: Ivuxolimab, which targeted the costimulatory receptor OX40 (CD134), was an agonistic, fully human IgG2 monoclonal antibody. Intravenous ivuxolimab was administered to patients every 2 weeks at six dose levels: 0.01, 0.1, 0.3, 1.5, 3 and 10 mg/kg. Peripheral TCRbeta sequencing aimed to test whether ivuxolimab altered TCR sequence diversity and caused clonal T-cell expansion. A male proportion of roughly 80% and a mean age of about 60 years, ranging from about 23 to 90, were recorded for the dose-escalation cohort. Three dose-escalation patients achieved partial responses, one with hepatocellular carcinoma and two with cutaneous melanoma. The paper covers the monotherapy dose-escalation part of the phase I ivuxolimab trial, which included N ≈ 50 patients. Patients were allowed to have had prior anti-PD-1, anti-PD-L1 or anti-CTLA-4 therapy, and roughly 40% of the dose-escalation patients had been treated with checkpoint inhibitors. Of the 50 to 55 dose-escalation patients, hepatocellular carcinoma was present in 19, melanoma in around 15, renal cell carcinoma in 9 and head and neck cancer in 9. Broad study findings and their caveats: At doses of 0.1 to 3.0 mg/kg, clonal expansion of both CD4+ and CD8+ T cells in blood was seen between baseline and week 6. After ivuxolimab, more expanded clones were found on average in CD8+ T cells than in CD4+ T cells. Partial responders in the 0.1-3.0 mg/kg groups had among the lowest normalized peripheral clonal expansion, especially among CD8+ T cells. Low levels of normalized T-cell clonal expansion were also seen in some nonresponding patients. Antigen specificity was not determined for the clonally expanded peripheral T cells.

For sequencing of the TCRbeta CDR3 region, genomic DNA was extracted from the sorted cells. TCRbeta CDR3 regions were sequenced using the immunoSEQ Assay. TCRdb carries this immuneACCESS record with in-frame sequences only. Its versions omit some clonotypes, under half of them owing to an unresolved V gene in the studies checked, with the rest unexplained. This sample comprises approximately 14,000 clones, about 80% of them detected only once. Together, the top ten hold under 40% of the sample. The CDR3 covers 15 residues, taking in both the cysteine and the phenylalanine. This entry keeps only the CDR3 DNA: 45 bases, framed from base 1. The germline V gene (reference sequence) sets CDR1 to MNHEY and CDR2 to SMNVEV. With respect to this clone: The antigen it binds to is not known. The junction and the germline gene differ at one end; a read error may be behind it.

Patients with a history of autoimmune disease or receiving systemic immunosuppression were excluded from the trial. Peripheral blood for TCR sequencing was drawn from every dose cohort at baseline, at cycle 4 day 1 and at cycle 7 day 1. Samples were obtained from an open-label, multicenter, first-in-human phase I dose-escalation trial of ivuxolimab. Adults with locally advanced or metastatic melanoma, renal cell, hepatocellular, or head and neck squamous cell carcinoma were enrolled in the trial. CD4+ and CD8+ T cells were sorted separately from peripheral blood before TCR sequencing. The TCR sequence derives from an adult with an advanced solid tumor such as melanoma, head and neck, liver or kidney cancer. The source material was CD4+ or CD8+ T cells sorted from blood, sampled in a trial of the OX40 agonist ivuxolimab. The chain uses TRBV27 and TRBJ1-5; the D gene cannot be resolved reliably. The DNA reads as follows: TGTGCCAGCACTTTAACCGCAGACACTCATCAGCCCCAGCATTTT. This encodes CASTLTADTHQPQHF.